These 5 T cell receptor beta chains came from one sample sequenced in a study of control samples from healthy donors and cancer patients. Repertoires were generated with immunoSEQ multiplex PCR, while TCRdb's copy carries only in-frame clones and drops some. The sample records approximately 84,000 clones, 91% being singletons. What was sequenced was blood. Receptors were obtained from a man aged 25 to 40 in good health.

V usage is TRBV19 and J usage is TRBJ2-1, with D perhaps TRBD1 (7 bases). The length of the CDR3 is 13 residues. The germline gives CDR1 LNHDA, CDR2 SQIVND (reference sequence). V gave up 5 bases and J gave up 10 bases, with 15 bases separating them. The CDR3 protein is CASSATGAGEQFF. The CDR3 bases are TGTGCCAGTAGTGCTACAGGGGCGGGAGAGCAGTTCTTC.

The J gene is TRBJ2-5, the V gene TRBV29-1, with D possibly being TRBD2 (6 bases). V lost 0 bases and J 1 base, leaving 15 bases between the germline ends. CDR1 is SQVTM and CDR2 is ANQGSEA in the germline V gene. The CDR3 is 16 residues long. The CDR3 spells CSVEDREEWSQETQYF. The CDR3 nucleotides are TGCAGCGTTGAAGATAGGGAGGAGTGGTCCCAAGAGACCCAGTACTTC.

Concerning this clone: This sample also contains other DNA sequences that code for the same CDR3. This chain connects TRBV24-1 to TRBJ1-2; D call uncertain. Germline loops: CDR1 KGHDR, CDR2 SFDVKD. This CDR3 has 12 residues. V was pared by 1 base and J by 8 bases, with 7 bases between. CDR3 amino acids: CATSDFKGGYTF. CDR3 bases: TGTGCCACCAGTGATTTTAAAGGAGGCTACACCTTC.

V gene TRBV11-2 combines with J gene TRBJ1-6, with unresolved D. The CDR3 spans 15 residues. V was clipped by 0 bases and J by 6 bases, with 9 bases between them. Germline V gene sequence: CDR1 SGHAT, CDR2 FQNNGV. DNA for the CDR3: TGTGCCAGCAGCTTAGAAGTAGGGATTAATTCACCCCTCCACTTT. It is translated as CASSLEVGINSPLHF.

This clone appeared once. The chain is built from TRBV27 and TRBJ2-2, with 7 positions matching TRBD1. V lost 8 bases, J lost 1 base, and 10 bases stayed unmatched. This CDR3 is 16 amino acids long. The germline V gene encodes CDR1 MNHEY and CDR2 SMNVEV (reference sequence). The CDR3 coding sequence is TGTGCCAGCGGGAGACAACAGGGGTTGAACACCGGGGAGCTGTTTTTT. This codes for CASGRQQGLNTGELFF.